The entry that follows covers one T cell receptor (beta chain) sequence. The antigen is not known. The length of the CDR3 is 12 residues. The V gene lost 6 bases and the J gene lost 5 bases, with 14 bases spanning the gap. Germline assignment: CDR1 DFQATT and CDR2 SNEGSKA (reference sequence). This record belongs to a study of T-cell memory formation after mild COVID-19. 5'RACE primed at constant segments yielded TCR alpha and TCR beta cDNA libraries bearing sample barcodes and UMIs. TCRdb independently ran MiXCR on the 5' RACE reads; one entry per CDR3 protein. The data hold a few hundred thousand distinct CDR3 sequences, with 20% to 25% observed a single time. Study results and limitations: Researchers found some responding clones in pre-infection memory, a sign that cross-reactive memory joined. The CD4+ clones that contracted clustered mainly within CM and EM, and the CD8+ clones concentrated in EMRA. Contracting clones, day 15 to 85, had balanced CD4/CD8, and later expanders favored CD4+.

The sequenced material came from PBMCs or a T cell subset sorted from them (not recorded which). The source of this sequence is an adult woman who had mild COVID-19 (a few samples of this study predate the infection). Cell type and time point are not known. This chain joins TRBV20-1 and TRBJ2-7; tentatively, D is TRBD2 (5 bases). The CDR3 region is CSARRGGDEQYF. The DNA for the CDR3 is TGCAGTGCGAGACGGGGTGGCGACGAGCAGTACTTC.